A selection of T cell receptor beta chains follows, all from one sample in a study of shared clonotypes between healthy human individuals. TCRdb keeps only in-frame clones here, not all; method: immunoSEQ multiplex PCR. Among roughly 500,000 clones, 75% to 85% were seen once, and the ten largest hold under 15%. The sample was PBMCs. The receptors come from a woman aged 40 to 49 in good health. Some clones in this sample may be carry-over from other donors' samples. Both conserved end residues are part of each CDR3. The order of the fields is V gene, clone size, D gene, J gene, CDR3 protein, CDR3 DNA. D genes are given only for firm matches. A row's size may be missing; if present it is once, few, many or a size class.

v_call: TRBV28; clone_size: NA; d_call: NA; j_call: TRBJ1-1; cdr3_aa: CASSPQGKVNTEAFF; cdr3_nt: TGTGCCAGCAGTCCTCAGGGGAAGGTCAACACTGAAGCTTTCTTT
v_call: TRBV7-8; clone_size: NA; d_call: TRBD1; j_call: TRBJ1-2; cdr3_aa: CASSIQAGTDYGYTF; cdr3_nt: TGTGCCAGCAGCATACAGGCCGGGACAGACTATGGCTACACCTTC
v_call: TRBV7-2; clone_size: NA; d_call: TRBD2; j_call: TRBJ2-7; cdr3_aa: CASSLVGSGSAYEQYF; cdr3_nt: TGTGCCAGCAGCTTAGTAGGTAGCGGGAGCGCCTACGAGCAGTACTTC
v_call: TRBV28; clone_size: NA; d_call: NA; j_call: TRBJ2-5; cdr3_aa: CASIPGAGGDQETQYF; cdr3_nt: TGTGCCAGCATTCCGGGGGCAGGGGGTGACCAAGAGACCCAGTACTTC
v_call: TRBV19; clone_size: NA; d_call: NA; j_call: TRBJ1-5; cdr3_aa: CASRKTSGWPQHF; cdr3_nt: TGTGCCAGTAGGAAAACTTCAGGGTGGCCCCAGCATTTT
v_call: TRBV2; clone_size: NA; d_call: TRBD2; j_call: TRBJ2-1; cdr3_aa: CAGKRESYNEQFF; cdr3_nt: TGTGCCGGAAAGCGGGAGAGTTACAATGAGCAGTTCTTC
v_call: TRBV7-8; clone_size: NA; d_call: NA; j_call: TRBJ2-1; cdr3_aa: CASSLELHNEQFF; cdr3_nt: TGTGCCAGCAGCTTAGAACTCCACAATGAGCAGTTCTTC
v_call: TRBV18; clone_size: few; d_call: NA; j_call: TRBJ2-1; cdr3_aa: CASSPKSHSGEQFF; cdr3_nt: TGTGCCAGCTCACCAAAGTCTCACAGTGGTGAGCAGTTCTTC
v_call: TRBV10-2; clone_size: NA; d_call: TRBD2; j_call: TRBJ2-3; cdr3_aa: CASRRLAVNTDTQYF; cdr3_nt: TGCGCCAGCAGGAGACTAGCGGTAAACACAGATACGCAGTATTTT
v_call: TRBV9; clone_size: NA; d_call: NA; j_call: TRBJ2-2; cdr3_aa: CASSVGYGASNTGELFF; cdr3_nt: TGTGCCAGCAGCGTAGGGTACGGGGCCTCGAACACCGGGGAGCTGTTTTTT
v_call: TRBV11-3; clone_size: NA; d_call: NA; j_call: TRBJ2-2; cdr3_aa: CASSFGTTARGELFF; cdr3_nt: TGTGCCAGCAGCTTCGGGACCACTGCTAGGGGGGAGCTGTTTTTT
v_call: TRBV29-1; clone_size: NA; d_call: TRBD1; j_call: TRBJ1-2; cdr3_aa: CSVGGQGGVFSGGYTF; cdr3_nt: TGCAGCGTTGGGGGGCAGGGGGGAGTCTTTTCGGGTGGCTACACCTTC
v_call: TRBV28; clone_size: NA; d_call: NA; j_call: TRBJ2-2; cdr3_aa: CASSFRGRYTGELFF; cdr3_nt: TGTGCCAGCAGTTTCCGGGGTCGCTACACCGGGGAGCTGTTTTTT
v_call: TRBV28; clone_size: NA; d_call: NA; j_call: TRBJ2-5; cdr3_aa: CASRDLDKKETQYF; cdr3_nt: TGTGCCAGCAGGGATCTGGACAAGAAAGAGACCCAGTACTTC
v_call: TRBV28; clone_size: NA; d_call: NA; j_call: TRBJ2-2; cdr3_aa: CASSTLAADTGELFF; cdr3_nt: TGTGCCAGCAGTACACTAGCCGCGGACACCGGGGAGCTGTTTTTT
v_call: TRBV27; clone_size: NA; d_call: TRBD2; j_call: TRBJ2-1; cdr3_aa: CASSLTSGMGYNEQFF; cdr3_nt: TGTGCCAGCAGTTTGACTAGCGGGATGGGGTACAATGAGCAGTTCTTC
v_call: TRBV7-2; clone_size: NA; d_call: TRBD2; j_call: TRBJ2-7; cdr3_aa: CASSLELAGAYEQYF; cdr3_nt: TGTGCCAGCAGCTTAGAACTAGCGGGAGCTTACGAGCAGTACTTC
v_call: TRBV27; clone_size: NA; d_call: TRBD2; j_call: TRBJ2-1; cdr3_aa: CASSLAGGVSYNEQFF; cdr3_nt: TGTGCCAGCAGTTTAGCGGGAGGGGTCTCCTACAATGAGCAGTTCTTC
v_call: TRBV10-3; clone_size: NA; d_call: TRBD1; j_call: TRBJ2-7; cdr3_aa: CAITEDRGYEQYF; cdr3_nt: TGTGCCATCACCGAGGACAGGGGTTACGAGCAGTACTTC
v_call: TRBV5-1; clone_size: NA; d_call: TRBD1; j_call: TRBJ2-7; cdr3_aa: CASSRGQGRAQSYEQYF; cdr3_nt: TGCGCCAGCAGCCGAGGACAGGGGAGAGCTCAATCCTACGAGCAGTACTTC
v_call: TRBV28; clone_size: NA; d_call: TRBD2; j_call: TRBJ2-1; cdr3_aa: CASSTFNPLADDYNEQFF; cdr3_nt: TGTGCCAGCAGTACATTCAACCCGCTAGCGGATGACTACAATGAGCAGTTCTTC
v_call: TRBV5-5; clone_size: NA; d_call: TRBD2; j_call: TRBJ2-7; cdr3_aa: CASSRGLAGYGEGTYEQYF; cdr3_nt: TGTGCCAGCAGCAGGGGACTAGCGGGATACGGAGAGGGAACCTACGAGCAGTACTTC
v_call: TRBV15; clone_size: NA; d_call: TRBD1; j_call: TRBJ1-2; cdr3_aa: CATSRDWATGVDGYTF; cdr3_nt: TGTGCCACCAGCAGAGATTGGGCGACAGGGGTAGATGGCTACACCTTC
v_call: TRBV5-1; clone_size: NA; d_call: NA; j_call: TRBJ2-1; cdr3_aa: CASTAVGTRGDEQFF; cdr3_nt: TGCGCCAGCACCGCTGTCGGGACGCGAGGGGATGAGCAGTTCTTC
v_call: TRBV5-1; clone_size: NA; d_call: NA; j_call: TRBJ2-7; cdr3_aa: CASSPRLAASYEQYF; cdr3_nt: TGCGCCAGCAGCCCCCGTTTAGCGGCGTCCTACGAGCAGTACTTC
v_call: TRBV11-3; clone_size: NA; d_call: TRBD2; j_call: TRBJ2-2; cdr3_aa: CASSLQLVLAGAINTGELFF; cdr3_nt: TGTGCCAGCAGCTTACAGTTGGTCCTAGCGGGAGCCATTAACACCGGGGAGCTGTTTTTT
v_call: TRBV5-1; clone_size: NA; d_call: TRBD2; j_call: TRBJ2-2; cdr3_aa: CASSFGTSGYTGELFF; cdr3_nt: TGCGCCAGCAGCTTCGGGACTAGCGGTTACACCGGGGAGCTGTTTTTT
v_call: TRBV5-4; clone_size: NA; d_call: NA; j_call: TRBJ2-7; cdr3_aa: CASRPRGTYEQYF; cdr3_nt: TGTGCCAGCAGGCCCCGGGGAACCTACGAGCAGTACTTC
v_call: TRBV5-4; clone_size: NA; d_call: TRBD2; j_call: TRBJ2-3; cdr3_aa: CASSEGGLAGVKTDTQYF; cdr3_nt: TGTGCCAGCAGCGAGGGGGGGCTAGCGGGAGTGAAGACAGATACGCAGTATTTT
v_call: TRBV19; clone_size: NA; d_call: NA; j_call: TRBJ1-1; cdr3_aa: CASRGTPENTEAFF; cdr3_nt: TGTGCCAGTAGGGGGACACCGGAGAACACTGAAGCTTTCTTT
v_call: TRBV7-9; clone_size: few; d_call: NA; j_call: TRBJ2-7; cdr3_aa: CASSSLGATDYEQYF; cdr3_nt: TGTGCCAGCAGCTCCCTCGGGGCGACAGACTACGAGCAGTACTTC
v_call: TRBV30; clone_size: NA; d_call: NA; j_call: TRBJ2-5; cdr3_aa: CAWSVLAGETQYF; cdr3_nt: TGTGCCTGGAGTGTACTGGCAGGGGAGACCCAGTACTTC
v_call: TRBV7-6; clone_size: NA; d_call: NA; j_call: TRBJ2-1; cdr3_aa: CASSRAGSNNEQFF; cdr3_nt: TGTGCCAGCAGCCGGGCGGGGAGCAACAATGAGCAGTTCTTC
v_call: TRBV10-2; clone_size: NA; d_call: NA; j_call: TRBJ1-5; cdr3_aa: CASGGTGRNQPQHF; cdr3_nt: TGCGCCAGCGGAGGAACAGGACGTAATCAGCCCCAGCATTTT
v_call: TRBV4-2; clone_size: once; d_call: TRBD2; j_call: TRBJ2-2; cdr3_aa: CASSQDPSGRNTGELFF; cdr3_nt: TGTGCCAGCAGCCAAGACCCCAGCGGGAGGAACACCGGGGAGCTGTTTTTT
v_call: TRBV7-9; clone_size: NA; d_call: NA; j_call: TRBJ1-3; cdr3_aa: CASIPDRTGNTIYF; cdr3_nt: TGTGCCAGCATCCCTGACAGGACTGGAAACACCATATATTTT
v_call: TRBV18; clone_size: NA; d_call: TRBD1; j_call: TRBJ1-1; cdr3_aa: CASSPEGAREAFF; cdr3_nt: TGTGCCAGCTCACCAGAGGGGGCGCGTGAAGCTTTCTTT
v_call: TRBV11-3; clone_size: NA; d_call: NA; j_call: TRBJ2-3; cdr3_aa: CASSLSGTTDTQYF; cdr3_nt: TGTGCCAGCAGCCTTAGCGGAACCACAGATACGCAGTATTTT
v_call: TRBV28; clone_size: NA; d_call: NA; j_call: TRBJ2-4; cdr3_aa: CASSAPYGQKKAKNIQYF; cdr3_nt: TGTGCCAGCAGTGCACCGTATGGACAGAAAAAAGCCAAAAACATTCAGTACTTC
v_call: TRBV19; clone_size: NA; d_call: NA; j_call: TRBJ2-7; cdr3_aa: CASSPHSGQYF; cdr3_nt: TGTGCCAGTAGTCCCCACTCGGGGCAGTACTTC
v_call: TRBV6-1; clone_size: NA; d_call: NA; j_call: TRBJ2-5; cdr3_aa: CASSEANGLWETQYF; cdr3_nt: TGTGCCAGCAGTGAAGCAAATGGGCTCTGGGAGACCCAGTACTTC